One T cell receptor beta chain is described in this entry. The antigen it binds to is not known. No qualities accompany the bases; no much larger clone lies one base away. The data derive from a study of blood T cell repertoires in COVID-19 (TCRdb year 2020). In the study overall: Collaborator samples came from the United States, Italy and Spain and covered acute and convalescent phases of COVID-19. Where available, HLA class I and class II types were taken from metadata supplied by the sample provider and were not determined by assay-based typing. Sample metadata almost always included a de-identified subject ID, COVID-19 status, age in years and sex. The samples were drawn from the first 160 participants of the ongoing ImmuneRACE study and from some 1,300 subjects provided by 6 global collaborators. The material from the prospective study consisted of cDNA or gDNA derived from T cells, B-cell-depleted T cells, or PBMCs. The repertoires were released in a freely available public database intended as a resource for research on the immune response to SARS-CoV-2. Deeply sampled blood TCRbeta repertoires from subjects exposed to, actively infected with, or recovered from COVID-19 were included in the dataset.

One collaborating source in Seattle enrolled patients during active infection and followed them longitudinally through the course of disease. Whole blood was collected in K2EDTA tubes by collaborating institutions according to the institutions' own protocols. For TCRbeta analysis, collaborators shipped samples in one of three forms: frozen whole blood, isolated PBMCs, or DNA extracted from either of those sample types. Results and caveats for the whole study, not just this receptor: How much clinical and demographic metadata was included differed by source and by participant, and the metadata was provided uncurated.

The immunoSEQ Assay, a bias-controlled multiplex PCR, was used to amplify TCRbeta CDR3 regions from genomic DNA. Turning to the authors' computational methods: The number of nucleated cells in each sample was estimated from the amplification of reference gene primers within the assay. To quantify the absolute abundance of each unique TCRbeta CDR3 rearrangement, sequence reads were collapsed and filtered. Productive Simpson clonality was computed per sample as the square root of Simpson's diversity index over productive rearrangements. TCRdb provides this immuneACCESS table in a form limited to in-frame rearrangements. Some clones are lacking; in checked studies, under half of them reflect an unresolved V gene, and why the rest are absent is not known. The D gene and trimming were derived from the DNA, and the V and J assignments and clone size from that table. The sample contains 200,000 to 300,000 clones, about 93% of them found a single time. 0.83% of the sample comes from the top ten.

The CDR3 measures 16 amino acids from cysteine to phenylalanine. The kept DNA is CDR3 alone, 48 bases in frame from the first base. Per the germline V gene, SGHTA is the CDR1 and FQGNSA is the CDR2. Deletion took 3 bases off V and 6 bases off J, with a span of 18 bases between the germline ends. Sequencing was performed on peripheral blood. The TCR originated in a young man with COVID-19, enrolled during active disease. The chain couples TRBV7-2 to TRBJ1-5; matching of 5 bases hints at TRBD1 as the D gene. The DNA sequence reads TGTGCCAGCAGCTTTTTCGGACGGGGGAGGCGTCAGCCCCAGCATTTT. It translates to CASSFFGRGRRQPQHF.